This TCR beta chain was obtained from a study of T-cell reconstitution after alpha-beta-depleted transplantation in children. Unique molecular identifiers tagged the TCRbeta library. TCRdb passed the PCR reads through MiXCR, listing each CDR3 protein once. Of about 200,000 distinct CDR3 sequences in the sample, 5.5% to 7% are singletons; the top ten hold under 5%. The J segment lost 0 bases and the V segment lost 6 bases, leaving 4 bases of the junction unmatched. The CDR3 length is 14 residues. CDR1 and CDR2 (germline): SQVTM, ANQGSEA. This clonotype has at least ten counts. The input for sequencing was PBMCs, taken before TCRalphabeta/CD19-depleted stem cell transplant. The clonotype comes from a girl less than two years old with combined immunodeficiency, due to receive a stem cell transplant. The J gene is TRBJ2-1, the V gene TRBV29-1, with TRBD2 matching over 8 bases. Written as DNA, the CDR3 is TGCAGCGTCATCAGCGGGAGCTCCTACAATGAGCAGTTCTTC. It codes for CSVISGSSYNEQFF.